Presented here are 7 T cell receptor beta chains from one specimen sequenced in a study of T cell responses to AZD1222 COVID-19 vaccine. The table came from immunoSEQ multiplex PCR; TCRdb's copy has only in-frame clones and leaves some out. The profile shows under 60,000 clones, around 89% of them singletons. The specimen was peripheral blood, collected 28 days after the second AZD1222 dose. The receptors were sampled from an adult who received the AZD1222 COVID-19 vaccine.

The V and J genes are TRBV5-6 and TRBJ1-1; D not certain. The CDR3 consists of 14 residues. Trimming removed 3 bases from V and 4 bases from J, with 13 bases in between. In germline, CDR1 is SGHDT, CDR2 YYEEEE. CDR3 nucleotide sequence: TGTGCCAGCAGCTGGCCGTCATTCGGCACTGAAGCTTTCTTT. It translates to CASSWPSFGTEAFF.

This chain links TRBV28 with TRBJ1-2; D is uncertain. V lost 5 bases and J 9 bases, leaving 10 bases between the germline ends. This CDR3 spans 11 amino acids. CDR1 is MDHEN, CDR2 SYDVKM, per germline. CDR3 sequence reads: CASSQRERYTF. CDR3 DNA sequence: TGTGCCAGCAGTCAAAGGGAACGCTACACCTTC.

The rearrangement links TRBV2 to TRBJ1-5, with a tentative D call TRBD1 (5 bases). V was shortened by 5 bases and J by 2 bases, with 10 bases between the two germline ends. The germline V gene encodes CDR1 SNHLY and CDR2 FYNNEI. The CDR3 contains 14 residues. The CDR3 sequence: CASSRQSGNQPQHF. The CDR3 coding sequence is TGTGCCAGCAGTCGACAGTCAGGCAATCAGCCCCAGCATTTT.

The chain has TRBV25-1 and TRBJ1-1, with unresolved D. V lost 3 bases, J lost 2 bases, and 13 bases lay in between. Looked up from germline, CDR1 is MGHDK and CDR2 is SYGVNS. The CDR3 covers 15 residues. DNA of the CDR3: TGTGCCAGCAGTGATGAGTACCCTAGAAACACTGAAGCTTTCTTT. It encodes CASSDEYPRNTEAFF.

This clone has only one observation. J is TRBJ2-1 and V is TRBV11-3, with TRBD1 matching over 10 bases. Germline CDR1 SGHNT, CDR2 YENEEA. Germline trimming cut 5 bases from V and 6 bases from J; bases unmatched to any gene: 7. CDR3 size: 15 residues. The CDR3 region is CASSHGTGVSNEQFF. The CDR3 DNA is TGTGCCAGCAGCCACGGGACAGGGGTGTCCAATGAGCAGTTCTTC.

The genes are TRBV7-3 and TRBJ1-2; D is unresolved. This CDR3 contains 14 residues. Germline values: CDR1 SGHTA, CDR2 FQGTGA. The ends were cut back, 5 bases at V and 0 bases at J, with 10 bases in the middle. Here the CDR3 reads CASSPSSANYGYTF. The CDR3 nucleotides read TGTGCCAGCAGCCCTTCCTCAGCTAACTATGGCTACACCTTC.

This rearrangement joins TRBV11-3 to TRBJ2-7; D may correspond to TRBD1 or TRBD2 (5 bases each). The CDR3 extends over 16 amino acids. The V end lost 5 bases, the J end lost 3 bases, and 20 bases lay between the germline ends. Germline loops: CDR1 SGHNT, CDR2 YENEEA. CDR3 amino acids: CASSQTGRSGDYEQYF. In nucleotides, the CDR3 is TGTGCCAGCAGCCAAACGGGGCGCAGCGGCGACTACGAGCAGTACTTC.